One sample yielded the 29 T cell receptor beta chains listed below, sequenced in a study of T-cell memory formation after mild COVID-19. TCRdb called the 5' RACE reads again in MiXCR, with one record for every CDR3 protein. The repertoire holds roughly 130,000 distinct CDR3 sequences, with 15% to 20% as singletons. Sequencing was done on a sample of PBMCs or a T cell subset sorted from them (not recorded which). These receptors were obtained from an adult woman who had mild COVID-19 (a few samples of this study predate the infection). Cell type and time point are not known.

V and J are TRBV13 and TRBJ2-1, with 14 bases that match TRBD2. The CDR3 loop spans 16 amino acids. Germline V gene sequence: CDR1 PRHDT, CDR2 FYEKMQ (reference sequence). J lost 6 bases, V lost 4 bases, and 5 bases had no gene match. CDR3 amino acids: CASSSTSGGDPNEQFF. CDR3 bases: TGTGCCAGCAGCTCGACTAGCGGGGGGGACCCCAATGAGCAGTTCTTC.

DNA for the CDR3: TGTGCCAGCAGCGGTAGGAACACCGAGCAGTACTTC. Protein: CASSGRNTEQYF. The chain employs TRBV9 and TRBJ2-7, with unresolved D. Germline V gives CDR1 SGDLS, CDR2 YYNGEE. The V end was cut by 3 bases, the J end by 6 bases, with 10 bases between. CDR3 length equals 12 residues.

This clonotype was counted between two and nine times. The chain uses TRBV6-1 and TRBJ1-2; the D is unclear. The CDR3 consists of 14 residues. From germline, CDR1 is MNHNS and CDR2 SASEGT. Trimming shortened V by 6 bases and J by 7 bases, and 18 bases separated the two germline ends. Here the CDR3 DNA reads TGTGCCAGCAGGGAGGGTACTTATTTCTCTGGCTACACCTTC. As protein: CASREGTYFSGYTF.

This clonotype was seen a few times. The genes are TRBV12-3 or TRBV12-4 and TRBJ2-3; weak D call: TRBD2 (5 bases). Trimming shortened V by 10 bases and J by 0 bases, and 20 bases separated the two germline ends. The CDR3 has 16 residues. CDR3 sequence: CATKSGGSPSTDTQYF. In DNA, the CDR3 is TGTGCCACCAAGTCCGGAGGCTCTCCTAGCACAGATACGCAGTATTTT.

The chain links TRBV6-6 to TRBJ2-2; 9 bases map to TRBD1. Germline V gene data show CDR1 as MNHNY and CDR2 as SVGAGI (reference sequence). The CDR3 is 15 residues long. The ends lost 4 bases at V and 6 bases at J; junction bases unmatched: 6. The chain's CDR3 is CASSFGTGFSGELFF. CDR3 nucleotide sequence: TGTGCCAGCAGTTTCGGGACAGGGTTCTCCGGGGAGCTGTTTTTT.

This clonotype was seen only once. The chain couples TRBV24-1 to TRBJ1-2; D might be TRBD1 (5 bases). Germline V gene lookup returns CDR1 KGHDR and CDR2 SFDVKD. The CDR3 runs 14 residues. V gave up 3 bases and J gave up 5 bases, with 12 bases separating them. The DNA for the CDR3 is TGTGCCACCAGTGATGGGGACCGACCTTATGGCTACACCTTC. Amino acid sequence: CATSDGDRPYGYTF.

The V gene is TRBV12-3 or TRBV12-4, the J gene TRBJ2-7; D is possibly TRBD1 or TRBD2 (5 bases each). Trimming removed 6 bases at V and 4 bases at J, with 22 bases between. This CDR3 region has 16 residues. The CDR3 region is CASSRLRGPGEYEQYF. CDR3 nucleotide sequence: TGTGCCAGCAGCCGACTCCGGGGCCCCGGCGAATACGAGCAGTACTTC.

The V call is TRBV6-6, the J call TRBJ2-7; 7 nucleotides align to TRBD1. The germline CDR1 and CDR2 sequences are MNHNY and SVGAGI (reference sequence). The V segment lost 6 bases and the J segment 3 bases; nucleotides outside the gene matches: 8. CDR3 length equals 14 residues. The CDR3 protein is CASSYNRGYYEQYF. The CDR3, as DNA: TGTGCCAGCAGCTATAACAGGGGTTACTACGAGCAGTACTTC.

The chain recombines TRBV7-2 with TRBJ2-3; D is ambiguous. The CDR3 consists of 16 residues. Germline lookup yields CDR1 SGHTA and CDR2 FQGNSA. Trimming cost V 1 base and J 0 bases, with 11 bases left between them. The CDR3 here is CASSLVLRASTDTQYF. The CDR3 DNA is TGTGCCAGCAGCTTAGTCCTTCGGGCTAGCACAGATACGCAGTATTTT.

This clonotype was recorded a few times. The CDR3 DNA reads as TGCGCCAGCAGCCAAGGCGGGGGGCCGGATGAGCAGTTCTTC. Amino acid sequence: CASSQGGGPDEQFF. The chain employs TRBV4-3 and TRBJ2-1; 8 nucleotides match TRBD2. The length of the CDR3 is 14 residues. J gave up 8 bases and V 1 base, and 4 bases lay outside the gene matches. Germline V gene sequence: CDR1 LGHNA, CDR2 YSLEER.

This clonotype was recorded a few times. The chain employs TRBV2 and TRBJ2-5; 9 nucleotides agree with TRBD2. Germline V gene sequence: CDR1 SNHLY, CDR2 FYNNEI. The CDR3 loop spans 16 amino acids. J was trimmed by 1 base and V by 1 base; bases with no gene match: 4. CDR3 region: CASSEGLAASQETQYF. CDR3 DNA: TGTGCCAGCAGTGAAGGACTAGCGGCCTCCCAAGAGACCCAGTACTTC.

This clonotype was recorded a few times. The chain carries TRBV6-5 and TRBJ1-1, with D maybe TRBD1 (6 bases). Trimming shortened V by 2 bases and J by 0 bases, and 19 bases separated the two germline ends. CDR3 length: 18 amino acids. CDR1 MNHEY and CDR2 SVGAGI come from the germline V gene. The chain's CDR3 is CASSYRAPGAVMNTEAFF. CDR3 nucleotide sequence: TGTGCCAGCAGTTACAGAGCACCAGGGGCCGTCATGAACACTGAAGCTTTCTTT.

Only a few counts were recorded for this clonotype. The chain carries TRBV7-9 and TRBJ2-2; 7 nucleotides line up with TRBD1. This CDR3 region has 16 residues. Trimming at V came to 6 bases and at J to 0 bases, leaving 7 bases not matched to a gene. The germline CDR1 and CDR2 sequences are SEHNR and FQNEAQ (reference sequence). The CDR3 spells CASRKNRGTNTGELFF. The CDR3 DNA reads TGTGCCAGCAGGAAAAACAGGGGTACGAACACCGGGGAGCTGTTTTTT.

This chain joins TRBV10-2 and TRBJ2-5; D possibly corresponds to TRBD2 (6 bases). The germline V gene encodes CDR1 WSHSY and CDR2 SAAADI. The CDR3 has 16 amino acids. Trimming shortened V by 0 bases and J by 1 base, and 12 bases separated the two germline ends. CDR3 in amino acids: CASSESRLVGQETQYF. The CDR3 region has the DNA TGCGCCAGCAGTGAGTCACGACTAGTGGGCCAAGAGACCCAGTACTTC.

This clonotype was seen only a few times. The chain recombines TRBV7-3 with TRBJ1-3; 7 bases fit TRBD1. The length of the CDR3 is 16 residues. Germline assignment: CDR1 SGHTA and CDR2 FQGTGA. The ends lost 4 bases at V and 2 bases at J; junction bases unmatched: 8. Here the CDR3 reads CASSSFDRAAGNTIYF. The CDR3, as DNA: TGTGCCAGCAGCTCATTCGACAGGGCGGCTGGAAACACCATATATTTT.

V and J are TRBV3-1 and TRBJ2-7, with no clear D. The CDR3 extends over 14 amino acids. Germline CDR1 LGHDT, CDR2 YNNKEL (reference sequence). Trimming pared 0 bases from V and 3 bases from J, leaving 9 bases between. The DNA of the CDR3 is TGTGCCAGCAGCCAAGAGCTCATGGACTACGAGCAGTACTTC. Amino acids: CASSQELMDYEQYF.

This clonotype was observed a handful of times. The chain has TRBV7-7 and TRBJ2-5; possible D gene TRBD2, 6 bases. The V gene's germline CDR1 is SSHAT and CDR2 FNYEAQ (reference sequence). The CDR3 spans 12 residues. Written as DNA, the CDR3 is TGTGCTAGCGGATCAGCCTCCGGGACCCAGTACTTC. Its protein is CASGSASGTQYF.

The gene calls are TRBV30 and TRBJ2-6; D may be TRBD2 (5 bases). The CDR3 totals 15 residues. V was trimmed by 0 bases and J by 0 bases, leaving 6 bases between them. Germline lookup yields CDR1 GTSNPN and CDR2 SVGIG (reference sequence). The CDR3 loop is CAWSVGGSGANVLTF. The CDR3 coding sequence is TGTGCCTGGAGTGTAGGAGGCTCTGGGGCCAACGTCCTGACTTTC.

This clonotype showed up just a few times. V is TRBV5-1 and J is TRBJ2-5; 8 bases are a match to TRBD1. The CDR3 consists of 15 residues. Germline assignment: CDR1 SGHRS and CDR2 YFSETQ. After removal of 4 bases from V and 5 bases from J, the junction contained 10 bases not matched to a gene. CDR3 region: CASSPQGAAKETQYF. CDR3 coding DNA: TGCGCCAGCAGCCCCCAGGGGGCGGCGAAGGAGACCCAGTACTTC.

The V gene is TRBV5-1, the J gene TRBJ1-5, with D uncertain. Germline CDR1 is SGHRS and CDR2 is YFSETQ. CDR3 length: 15 amino acids. V was pared by 2 bases and J by 3 bases, with 12 bases between. The CDR3 DNA reads as TGCGCCAGCAGCTTAGGTTCGGGGTCCAATCAGCCCCAGCATTTT. It translates to CASSLGSGSNQPQHF. Based on the CDR3 plus reference TRBV5-1 and TRBJ1-5, the full variable domain is KAGVTQTPRYLIKTRGQQVTLSCSPISGHRSVSWYQQTPGQGLQFLFEYFSETQRNKGNFPGRFSGRQFSNSRSEMNVSTLELGDSALYLCASSLGSGSNQPQHFGDGTRLSIL.

The rearrangement links TRBV7-2 to TRBJ1-1, with 7 bases matching TRBD1. After removal of 5 bases from V and 3 bases from J, the junction contained 6 bases not matched to a gene. This CDR3 has 14 residues. CDR1 is SGHTA, CDR2 FQGNSA, per germline. CDR3 coding DNA: TGTGCCAGCAGCGCGGGACAGACCCACACTGAAGCTTTCTTT. Protein: CASSAGQTHTEAFF.

The chain couples TRBV12-3 or TRBV12-4 to TRBJ2-7; TRBD1 is a possible D gene (5 bases). The CDR3 has 11 residues. The V and J ends lost 7 bases and 12 bases respectively, with 16 bases between them. CDR3 coding DNA: TGTGCCAGCACCATGAAGGGGCCTCGGTACTTC. This codes for CASTMKGPRYF.

This chain connects TRBV7-9 to TRBJ1-1, with D unclear. V lost 11 bases and J lost 3, with 1 base in between. The CDR3 has 8 amino acids. Looked up from germline, CDR1 is SEHNR and CDR2 is FQNEAQ (reference sequence). This chain's CDR3 is CADTEAFF. For the CDR3, the DNA is TGTGCCGACACTGAAGCTTTCTTT.

The CDR3 DNA follows: TGTGCCACCAGCAGAGATTCAGTCTTGGGTCTTCGGAATCAGCCCCAGCATTTT. Amino acids: CATSRDSVLGLRNQPQHF. V is TRBV15 and J is TRBJ1-5; D gene unclear. Germline CDR1 reads LNHNV; CDR2 reads YYDKDF (reference sequence). The CDR3 has 18 residues. Between the trimmed V and J ends, which lost 0 bases and 4 bases, there was a span of 19 bases.

The V gene is TRBV15, the J gene TRBJ1-6, with 7 bases matching TRBD1. Germline V lookup: CDR1 LNHNV, CDR2 YYDKDF (reference sequence). Trimming cost V 3 bases and J 5 bases; bases outside gene matches: 1. The CDR3 length is 14 residues. CDR3 protein: CATSRGQNNSPLHF. CDR3 nucleotide sequence: TGTGCCACCAGCAGGGGACAGAATAATTCACCCCTCCACTTT.

V gene TRBV30 combines with J gene TRBJ2-7, with 8 bases lining up with TRBD1. V lost 3 bases to trimming and J lost 5 bases; unmatched junction nucleotides: 3. Germline V lookup: CDR1 GTSNPN, CDR2 SVGIG (reference sequence). The CDR3 spans 12 residues. In nucleotides, the CDR3 is TGTGCCTGGAGCGGACAGGGTAACGAGCAGTACTTC. It yields the protein CAWSGQGNEQYF.

Many counts were recorded for this clonotype. The rearrangement uses TRBV27 and TRBJ2-2, with TRBD2 matching over 7 bases. The CDR3 loop spans 17 amino acids. Germline V gives CDR1 MNHEY, CDR2 SMNVEV (reference sequence). V lost 5 bases, J lost 3 bases, and 12 bases stayed unmatched. As DNA, the CDR3 is TGTGCCAGCAGTGGAACGGGCGGGAGTCTTTACACCGGGGAGCTGTTTTTT. Its translation is CASSGTGGSLYTGELFF.

This clonotype was detected only a few times. This chain uses TRBV25-1 with TRBJ2-1, with D perhaps TRBD2 (6 bases). Germline CDR1 and CDR2: MGHDK and SYGVNS. V was pared by 7 bases and J by 7 bases, with 17 bases between. The CDR3 sequence is 14 residues long. The CDR3 DNA follows: TGTGCCAGCACCTGGGACGGGGGTTGGAATGAGCAGTTCTTC. The encoded protein is CASTWDGGWNEQFF.

CDR3 protein: CASSVAGGGNEQFF. The CDR3 DNA follows: TGTGCCAGCAGCGTAGCTGGCGGTGGCAATGAGCAGTTCTTC. This chain uses TRBV9 with TRBJ2-1; D is ambiguous. Trimming stripped 0 bases from V and 6 bases from J, with 10 bases between. This CDR3 contains 14 residues. Germline CDR1 is SGDLS and CDR2 is YYNGEE. Full variable domain (rest looked up from reference TRBV9 and TRBJ2-1): DSGVTQTPKHLITATGQRVTLRCSPRSGDLSVYWYQQSLDQGLQFLIQYYNGEERAKGNILERFSAQQFPDLHSELNLSSLELGDSALYFCASSVAGGGNEQFFGPGTRLTVL.